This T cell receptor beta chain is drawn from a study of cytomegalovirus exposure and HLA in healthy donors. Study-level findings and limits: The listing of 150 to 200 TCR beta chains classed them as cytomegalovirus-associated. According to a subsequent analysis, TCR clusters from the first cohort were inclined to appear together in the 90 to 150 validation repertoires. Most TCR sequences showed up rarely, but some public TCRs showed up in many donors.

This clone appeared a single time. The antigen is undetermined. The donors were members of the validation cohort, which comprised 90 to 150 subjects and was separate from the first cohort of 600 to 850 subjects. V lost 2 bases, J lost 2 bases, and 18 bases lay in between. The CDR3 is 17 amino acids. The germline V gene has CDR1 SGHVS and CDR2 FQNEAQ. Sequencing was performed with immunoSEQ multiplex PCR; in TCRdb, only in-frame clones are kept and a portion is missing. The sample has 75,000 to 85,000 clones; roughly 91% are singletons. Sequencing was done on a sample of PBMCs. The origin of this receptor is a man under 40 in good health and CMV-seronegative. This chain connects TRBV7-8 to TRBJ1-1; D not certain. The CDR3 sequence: CASSLMPGTRINTEAFF. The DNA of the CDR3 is TGTGCCAGCAGCTTAATGCCGGGAACCCGGATCAACACTGAAGCTTTCTTT.